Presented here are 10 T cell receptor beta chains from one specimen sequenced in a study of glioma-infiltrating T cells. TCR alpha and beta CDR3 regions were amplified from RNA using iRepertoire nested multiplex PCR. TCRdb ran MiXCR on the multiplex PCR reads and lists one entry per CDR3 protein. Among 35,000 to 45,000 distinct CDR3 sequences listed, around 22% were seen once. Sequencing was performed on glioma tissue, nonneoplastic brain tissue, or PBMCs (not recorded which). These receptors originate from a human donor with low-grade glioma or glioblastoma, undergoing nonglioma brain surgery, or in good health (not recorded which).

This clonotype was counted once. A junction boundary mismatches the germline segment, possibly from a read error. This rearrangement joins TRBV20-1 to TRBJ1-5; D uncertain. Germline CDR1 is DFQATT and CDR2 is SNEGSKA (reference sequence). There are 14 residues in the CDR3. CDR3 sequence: CRARYLTGSPPPHF. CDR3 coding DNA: TGCCGTGCTCGCTATCTGACCGGTTCTCCGCCCCCTCATTTT.

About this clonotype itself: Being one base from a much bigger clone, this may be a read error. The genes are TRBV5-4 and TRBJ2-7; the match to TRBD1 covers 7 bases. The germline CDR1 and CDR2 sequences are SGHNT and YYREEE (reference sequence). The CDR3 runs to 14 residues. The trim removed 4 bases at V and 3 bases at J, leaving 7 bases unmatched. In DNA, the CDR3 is TGTGCCAGCAGCCGCGGACAGGCAGTCTACGAGCAGTACTTC. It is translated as CASSRGQAVYEQYF. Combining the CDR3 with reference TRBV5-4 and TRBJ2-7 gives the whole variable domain ETGVTQSPTHLIKTRGQQVTLRCSSQSGHNTVSWYQQALGQGPQFIFQYYREEENGRGNFPPRFSGLQFPNYSSELNVNALELDDSALYLCASSRGQAVYEQYFGPGTRLTVT.

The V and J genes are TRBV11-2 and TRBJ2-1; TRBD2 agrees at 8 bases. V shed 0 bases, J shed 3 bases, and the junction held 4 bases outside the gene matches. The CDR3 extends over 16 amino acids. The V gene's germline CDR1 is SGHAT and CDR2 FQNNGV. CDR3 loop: CASSLDPSGGYNEQFF. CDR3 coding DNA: TGTGCCAGCAGCTTAGACCCCAGCGGGGGCTACAATGAGCAGTTCTTC.

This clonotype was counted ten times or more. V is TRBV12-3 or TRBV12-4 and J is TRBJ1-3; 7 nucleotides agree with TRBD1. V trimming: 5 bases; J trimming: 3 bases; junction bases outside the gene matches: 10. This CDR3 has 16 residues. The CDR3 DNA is TGTGCCAGCAGTCACTGGGGACAGTCTTTTGGAAACACCATATATTTT. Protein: CASSHWGQSFGNTIYF.

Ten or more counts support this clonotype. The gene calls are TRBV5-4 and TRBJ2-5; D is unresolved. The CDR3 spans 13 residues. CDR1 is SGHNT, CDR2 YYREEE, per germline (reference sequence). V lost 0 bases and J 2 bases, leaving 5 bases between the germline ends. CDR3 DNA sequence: TGTGCCAGCAGCTTGGACAATCAAGAGACCCAGTACTTC. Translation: CASSLDNQETQYF.

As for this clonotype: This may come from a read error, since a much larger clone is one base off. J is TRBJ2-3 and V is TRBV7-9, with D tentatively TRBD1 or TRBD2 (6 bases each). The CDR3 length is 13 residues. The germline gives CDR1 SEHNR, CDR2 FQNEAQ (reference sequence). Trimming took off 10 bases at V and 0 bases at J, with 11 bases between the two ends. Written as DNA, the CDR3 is TGTGCCATCCAGGGGAGGAGCACAGATACGCAGTATTTT. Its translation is CAIQGRSTDTQYF.

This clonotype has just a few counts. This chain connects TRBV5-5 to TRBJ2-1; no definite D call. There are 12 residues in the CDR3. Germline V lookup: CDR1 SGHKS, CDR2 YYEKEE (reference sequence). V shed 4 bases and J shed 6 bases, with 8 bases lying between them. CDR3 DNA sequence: TGTGCCAGCAGCCAGGTCTCCAATGAGCAGTTCTTC. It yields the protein CASSQVSNEQFF.

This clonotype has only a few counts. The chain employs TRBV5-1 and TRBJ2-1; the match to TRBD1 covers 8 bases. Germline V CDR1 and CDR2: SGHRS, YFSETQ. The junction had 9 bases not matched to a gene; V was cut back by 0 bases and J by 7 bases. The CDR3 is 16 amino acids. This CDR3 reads CASSLGYRGKWNEQFF. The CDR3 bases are TGCGCCAGCAGCTTGGGCTACAGGGGGAAGTGGAATGAGCAGTTCTTC.

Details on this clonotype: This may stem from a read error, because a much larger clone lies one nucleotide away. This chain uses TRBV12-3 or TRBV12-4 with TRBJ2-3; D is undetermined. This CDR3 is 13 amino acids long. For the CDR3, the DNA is TGTGCCAGTCTGAGGACGTACACAGATACGAAGTATTTT. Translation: CASLRTYTDTKYF.

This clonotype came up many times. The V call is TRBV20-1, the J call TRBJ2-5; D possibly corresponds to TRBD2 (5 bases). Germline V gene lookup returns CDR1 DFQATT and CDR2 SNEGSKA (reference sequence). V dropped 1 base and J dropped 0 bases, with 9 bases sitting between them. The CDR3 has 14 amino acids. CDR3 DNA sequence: TGCAGTGCTAGAGTTCCGGACTACCAAGAGACCCAGTACTTC. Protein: CSARVPDYQETQYF.